One and the same sample provided the 29 T cell receptor beta chains below, sequenced in a study of blood T cell repertoires in COVID-19. Generated by immunoSEQ multiplex PCR, the TCRdb table keeps only in-frame clones and is missing some. Among a few hundred thousand clones listed, 86% were seen once. The sample comprised peripheral blood. These receptor sequences come from a man in his sixties with acute or convalescent COVID-19.

The chain combines TRBV28 with TRBJ1-5, with D perhaps TRBD1 (5 bases). V dropped 7 bases and J dropped 3 bases, with 13 bases sitting between them. CDR3 length equals 14 residues. Germline CDR1 is MDHEN and CDR2 is SYDVKM. The CDR3 bases are TGTGCCAGCATTGGGGCAGCGAACAATCAGCCCCAGCATTTT. It yields the protein CASIGAANNQPQHF. Filled out from reference TRBV28 and TRBJ1-5, the complete variable domain reads DVKVTQSSRYLVKRTGEKVFLECVQDMDHENMFWYRQDPGLGLRLIYFSYDVKMKEKGDIPEGYSVSREKKERFSLILESASTNQTSMYLCASIGAANNQPQHFGDGTRLSIL.

The V call is TRBV2, the J call TRBJ2-2; TRBD1 matches at 10 bases. The V segment lost 8 bases and the J segment 1 base; nucleotides outside the gene matches: 4. Germline-derived CDR1 and CDR2 are SNHLY and FYNNEI. This CDR3 has 15 amino acids. CDR3 loop: CASGGQGRNTGELFF. In DNA, the CDR3 is TGTGCCAGCGGGGGACAGGGGAGGAACACCGGGGAGCTGTTTTTT.

V gene TRBV12-3 or TRBV12-4 combines with J gene TRBJ1-5; D gene unclear. Trimming left V 5 bases short and J 4 bases short, with 6 bases between. This CDR3 is built from 12 residues. CDR3 DNA: TGTGCCAGCAGTCCCTTAAATCAGCCCCAGCATTTT. This sequence encodes CASSPLNQPQHF.

The chain has TRBV7-2 and TRBJ1-1; 8 bases are a match to TRBD1. Per the germline V gene, CDR1 is SGHTA and CDR2 is FQGNSA. The length of the CDR3 is 14 residues. V lost 1 base to trimming and J lost 5 bases; unmatched junction nucleotides: 3. CDR3 sequence (DNA): TGTGCCAGCAGCTTAGACAGGGGGTTTACTGAAGCTTTCTTT. Translated: CASSLDRGFTEAFF.

V gene TRBV6-6 combines with J gene TRBJ2-1; 10 positions agree with TRBD1. This CDR3 region has 16 residues. Germline assignment: CDR1 MNHNY and CDR2 SVGAGI (reference sequence). Trimming took 6 bases from V and 1 from J; bases not matched to a gene: 6. CDR3 nucleotides: TGTGCCAGCAGCTACGACAGGGGGCAGTCCTACAATGAGCAGTTCTTC. Residues: CASSYDRGQSYNEQFF.

This clone was counted between two and nine times. The rearrangement links TRBV7-3 to TRBJ2-1; TRBD2 matches at 10 bases. Trimming at V came to 2 bases and at J to 4 bases, leaving 8 bases not matched to a gene. This CDR3 spans 17 amino acids. The germline V gene has CDR1 SGHTA and CDR2 FQGTGA. The CDR3 is CASSLVVGTSAYNEQFF. Written as DNA, the CDR3 is TGTGCCAGCAGCTTAGTAGTTGGGACTAGCGCATACAATGAGCAGTTCTTC. The full variable domain, rest sourced from reference TRBV7-3 and TRBJ2-1, is GAGVSQTPSNKVTEKGKYVELRCDPISGHTALYWYRQSLGQGPEFLIYFQGTGAADDSGLPNDRFFAVRPEGSVSTLKIQRTERGDSAVYLCASSLVVGTSAYNEQFFGPGTRLTVL.

The rearrangement uses TRBV30 and TRBJ1-2, with D perhaps TRBD1 (5 bases). In germline, CDR1 is GTSNPN, CDR2 SVGIG (reference sequence). V shed 0 bases and J shed 0 bases, with 8 bases lying between them. This CDR3 spans 14 amino acids. The CDR3 nucleotides are TGTGCCTGGAGTGTAGTGACAGCTAACTATGGCTACACCTTC. Translated, it gives CAWSVVTANYGYTF.

The chain joins TRBV18 to TRBJ2-2, with 8 bases aligning to TRBD2. CDR1 and CDR2 from the germline V gene are KGHSH and LQKENI. The CDR3 sequence is 17 residues long. Unmatched junction bases numbered 7, after V lost 0 bases and J lost 4 bases. CDR3 in amino acids: CASSPPVLAGSTGELFF. The CDR3 DNA is TGTGCCAGCTCACCACCGGTCCTAGCGGGTTCCACCGGGGAGCTGTTTTTT.

The V and J genes are TRBV11-2 and TRBJ2-1; 14 nucleotides align to TRBD2. The CDR3 spans 16 residues. From germline, CDR1 is SGHAT and CDR2 FQNNGV. With V trimmed by 2 bases and J by 8 bases, 5 bases remained unmatched. The CDR3 sequence: CASSLRGGLAGDEQFF. The CDR3 nucleotides read TGTGCCAGCAGCTTAAGGGGGGGACTAGCGGGAGATGAGCAGTTCTTC.

The chain has TRBV5-4 and TRBJ1-2, with TRBD1 matching over 7 bases. Germline values: CDR1 SGHNT, CDR2 YYREEE (reference sequence). The CDR3 totals 15 residues. J was trimmed by 4 bases and V by 4 bases; bases with no gene match: 10. The CDR3 DNA is TGTGCCAGCAGCGCACGACAGGGTTTTGGCTATGGCTACACCTTC. Translated: CASSARQGFGYGYTF.

The gene calls are TRBV19 and TRBJ2-1; 10 bases align to TRBD2. The CDR3 length is 15 residues. Germline CDR1 reads LNHDA; CDR2 reads SQIVND (reference sequence). The V and J ends lost 3 bases and 2 bases, in that order; junction bases with no gene match: 1. The CDR3 here is CASSISGRAYNEQFF. The CDR3, as DNA: TGTGCCAGTAGTATCAGCGGGAGGGCCTACAATGAGCAGTTCTTC.

The chain links TRBV25-1 to TRBJ1-2; 7 nucleotides align to TRBD1. Germline CDR1 reads MGHDK; CDR2 reads SYGVNS. The V segment lost 1 base and the J segment 7 bases; nucleotides outside the gene matches: 9. This CDR3 region has 15 residues. In nucleotides, the CDR3 is TGTGCCAGCAGTGAATCGAAGGGACAGAATAGTGGCTACACCTTC. As protein: CASSESKGQNSGYTF.

This CDR3 reads CASRPPGQGHTGELFF. DNA of the CDR3: TGTGCCAGCAGGCCCCCGGGACAGGGGCACACCGGGGAGCTGTTTTTT. V gene TRBV6-6 combines with J gene TRBJ2-2; 10 nucleotides align to TRBD1. The length of the CDR3 is 16 residues. Per the germline V gene, CDR1 is MNHNY and CDR2 is SVGAGI (reference sequence). Germline trimming cut 6 bases from V and 3 bases from J; bases unmatched to any gene: 7.

Here the CDR3 DNA reads TGTGCCAGCAGCCCCTACAGGGGGGGATACAATGAGCAGTTCTTC. Protein: CASSPYRGGYNEQFF. The chain couples TRBV11-3 to TRBJ2-1; D might be TRBD1 (8 bases). This CDR3 contains 15 residues. CDR1 and CDR2 (germline): SGHNT, YENEEA. Trimming pared 5 bases from V and 4 bases from J, leaving 15 bases between.

The V call is TRBV3-1 (or the pseudogene TRBV3-2), the J call TRBJ2-7, with D tentatively TRBD2 (6 bases). The V gene lost 6 bases and the J gene lost 0 bases, with 15 bases spanning the gap. The length of the CDR3 is 15 residues. The V gene's germline CDR1 is LGHDT and CDR2 YNNKEL (reference sequence). Here the CDR3 reads CASSDTGTASYEQYF. In nucleotides, the CDR3 is TGTGCCAGCAGTGACACTGGGACTGCCTCCTACGAGCAGTACTTC.

This chain uses TRBV9 with TRBJ2-5; the match to TRBD2 covers 12 bases. The CDR3 has 18 residues. The germline V gene has CDR1 SGDLS and CDR2 YYNGEE. V shed 4 bases and J 5 bases; nucleotides not matched to a gene: 15. CDR3 DNA sequence: TGTGCCAGCAGCCCGACTCCCCGACTAGCGGGAGATGAGGAGACCCAGTACTTC. This gives the protein CASSPTPRLAGDEETQYF.

The CDR3 loop is CSASWGDGNTEAFF. The CDR3, as DNA: TGCAGTGCTAGTTGGGGAGACGGGAACACTGAAGCTTTCTTT. The chain has TRBV20-1 and TRBJ1-1; D not certain. This CDR3 contains 14 residues. Per the germline V gene, CDR1 is DFQATT and CDR2 is SNEGSKA (reference sequence). The V end was cut by 3 bases, the J end by 1 base, with 12 bases between.

V gene TRBV18 combines with J gene TRBJ2-1; possibly TRBD1 for D (6 bases). Between the trimmed V and J ends, which lost 7 bases and 5 bases, there was a span of 18 bases. The CDR3 runs 15 residues. CDR1 and CDR2 from the germline V gene are KGHSH and LQKENI. The CDR3 nucleotides read TGTGCCAGCTACGCCGGGACACAAGGGAACAATGAGCAGTTCTTC. This sequence encodes CASYAGTQGNNEQFF. Variable domain in full (rest from reference TRBV18 and TRBJ2-1): NAGVMQNPRHLVRRRGQEARLRCSPMKGHSHVYWYRQLPEEGLKFMVYLQKENIIDESGMPKERFSAEFPKEGPSILRIQQVVRGDSAAYFCASYAGTQGNNEQFFGPGTRLTVL.

Concerning this clone itself: Relative to the germline gene, one junction end is altered; a read error may explain this. The CDR3 region has the DNA TGTGCCAGCAGCTTCTCTGATAGCTCCCACGAGCAGTACTTC. This gives the protein CASSFSDSSHEQYF. The chain joins TRBV5-6 to TRBJ2-7; D is ambiguous. CDR1 is SGHDT and CDR2 is YYEEEE in the germline V gene. This CDR3 has 14 residues. Using reference TRBV5-6 and TRBJ2-7 for the parts outside the CDR3, the full variable domain is DAGVTQSPTHLIKTRGQQVTLRCSPKSGHDTVSWYQQALGQGPQFIFQYYEEEERQRGNFPDRFSGHQFPNYSSELNVNALLLGDSALYLCASSFSDSSHEQYFGPGTRLTVT.

The chain carries TRBV6-2 or TRBV6-3 and TRBJ1-1; TRBD1 is a possible D gene (5 bases). Looked up from germline, CDR1 is MNHEY and CDR2 is SVGEGT. CDR3 size: 14 residues. V was cut by 2 bases and J by 11 bases, with 18 bases left in between. CDR3 coding DNA: TGTGCCAGCAGTTACCCTGGAGGGGCGCGTGATGCTTTCTTT. Translation: CASSYPGGARDAFF.

The V and J genes are TRBV7-2 and TRBJ1-1, with TRBD1 as a possible D gene (5 bases). Looked up from germline, CDR1 is SGHTA and CDR2 is FQGNSA. V shed 5 bases and J shed 4 bases, with 14 bases lying between them. The CDR3 sequence is 14 residues long. CDR3 loop: CASSPGGWSTEAFF. CDR3 bases: TGTGCCAGCAGCCCCGGGGGATGGAGCACTGAAGCTTTCTTT.

The rearrangement links TRBV7-8 to TRBJ1-1, with 9 bases that match TRBD1. Germline assignment: CDR1 SGHVS and CDR2 FQNEAQ. This CDR3 region has 15 residues. V was clipped by 3 bases and J by 1 base; unmatched bases: 3. In nucleotides, the CDR3 is TGTGCCAGCAGCTTCGGGACAGGGAGGAACACTGAAGCTTTCTTT. It is translated as CASSFGTGRNTEAFF.

The V and J genes are TRBV5-4 and TRBJ1-6; D not resolved. V was pared by 1 base and J by 5 bases, with 10 bases between. CDR1 is SGHNT, CDR2 YYREEE, per germline (reference sequence). The CDR3 sequence is 15 residues long. The CDR3: CASSLYQANNSPLHF. The CDR3 nucleotides read TGTGCCAGCAGCTTGTACCAGGCAAATAATTCACCCCTCCACTTT.

The chain couples TRBV6-2 or TRBV6-3 to TRBJ2-7; 15 bases align to TRBD2. The germline CDR1 and CDR2 sequences are MNHEY and SVGEGT. The ends lost 11 bases at V and 6 bases at J; junction bases unmatched: 23. This CDR3 has 19 residues. The CDR3 nucleotides are TGTGCCGCCAGCCACCGGACTAGCGGGAGGGCCGGGGATGGCAGCGAGCAGTACTTC. Protein: CAASHRTSGRAGDGSEQYF.

The chain joins TRBV5-1 to TRBJ1-2, with TRBD1 identical over 7 bases. V lost 2 bases to trimming and J lost 4 bases; unmatched junction nucleotides: 5. This CDR3 has 14 amino acids. Germline CDR1 reads SGHRS; CDR2 reads YFSETQ. The CDR3 DNA is TGCGCCAGCAGCTTAGAGGGGGCAGTCTATGGCTACACCTTC. As protein: CASSLEGAVYGYTF. Based on the CDR3 plus reference TRBV5-1 and TRBJ1-2, the full variable domain is KAGVTQTPRYLIKTRGQQVTLSCSPISGHRSVSWYQQTPGQGLQFLFEYFSETQRNKGNFPGRFSGRQFSNSRSEMNVSTLELGDSALYLCASSLEGAVYGYTFGSGTRLTVV.

The V call is TRBV7-2, the J call TRBJ1-4; no reliable D call. CDR3 length: 13 residues. Germline assignment: CDR1 SGHTA and CDR2 FQGNSA. V was cut by 8 bases and J by 3 bases, with 10 bases left in between. The CDR3 region is CASSYSPNEKLFF. The CDR3 DNA is TGTGCCAGCTCTTATAGTCCTAATGAAAAACTGTTTTTT. The variable domain in full, with the rest retrieved from reference TRBV7-2 and TRBJ1-4, is GAGVSQSPSNKVTEKGKDVELRCDPISGHTALYWYRQSLGQGLEFLIYFQGNSAPDKSGLPSDRFSAERTGGSVSTLTIQRTQQEDSAVYLCASSYSPNEKLFFGSGTQLSVL.

The CDR3 coding sequence is TGCAGTGCTATTGTTGGGGGGGCCCAGTACTTC. It specifies CSAIVGGAQYF. V usage is TRBV20-1 and J usage is TRBJ2-5, with TRBD2 matching 7 bases. Losses at the gene ends were 4 bases for V and 9 bases for J; bases not matched to a gene: 5. This CDR3 contains 11 residues. Germline values: CDR1 DFQATT, CDR2 SNEGSKA (reference sequence).

This chain uses TRBV7-2 with TRBJ2-7; D may be TRBD2 (7 bases). CDR3 size: 14 residues. Trimming cost V 4 bases and J 2 bases, with 12 bases left between them. Germline assignment: CDR1 SGHTA and CDR2 FQGNSA. The CDR3 bases are TGTGCCAGCAGCTCACGGGGGGCCGCCTACGAGCAGTACTTC. As protein: CASSSRGAAYEQYF.

V and J are TRBV28 and TRBJ1-6; D remains unclear. The CDR3 consists of 13 residues. CDR1 is MDHEN and CDR2 is SYDVKM in the germline V gene. Trimming removed 5 bases at V and 9 bases at J, with 11 bases between. The DNA for the CDR3 is TGTGCCAGCAGTCCGAGGGCAGGTTCACCCCTCCACTTT. Residues: CASSPRAGSPLHF.